The 12 T cell receptor beta chains in this list originate from one sample, sequenced in a study of cytomegalovirus exposure and HLA in healthy donors. The PCR ran on 60 Vbeta and 13 Jbeta primers. TCRdb keeps only in-frame clones here, not all; method: immunoSEQ multiplex PCR. This sample has 150,000 to 200,000 clones, with 80% to 85% found just once. Material: PBMCs. These receptor sequences come from a man between 18 and 35 years old in good health and CMV-seronegative.

The chain carries TRBV27 and TRBJ2-1; the match to TRBD2 covers 8 bases. This CDR3 region has 17 residues. Germline lookup yields CDR1 MNHEY and CDR2 SMNVEV (reference sequence). The junction had 14 bases not matched to a gene; V was cut back by 5 bases and J by 5 bases. The CDR3 DNA follows: TGTGCCAGCAGTGCCTACCGGTCGCGGGGGGTAAACAATGAGCAGTTCTTC. Its translation: CASSAYRSRGVNNEQFF.

The CDR3 DNA reads TGTGCCAGCAGCTTCGGGACAGACCAAGAGACCCAGTACTTC. Translation: CASSFGTDQETQYF. This sequence joins TRBV5-6 and TRBJ2-5, with 7 bases aligning to TRBD1. The V gene's germline CDR1 is SGHDT and CDR2 YYEEEE. The CDR3 is 14 residues long. J was trimmed by 0 bases and V by 2 bases; bases with no gene match: 1. Combining the CDR3 with reference TRBV5-6 and TRBJ2-5 gives the whole variable domain DAGVTQSPTHLIKTRGQQVTLRCSPKSGHDTVSWYQQALGQGPQFIFQYYEEEERQRGNFPDRFSGHQFPNYSSELNVNALLLGDSALYLCASSFGTDQETQYFGPGTRLLVL.

V and J are TRBV11-2 and TRBJ2-2; unclear D gene. This CDR3 region has 14 residues. CDR1 and CDR2 from the germline V gene are SGHAT and FQNNGV. Trimming took 4 bases from V and 1 from J, leaving 7 bases between them. CDR3 sequence reads: CASSSQENTGELFF. Written as DNA, the CDR3 is TGTGCCAGCAGCTCCCAGGAGAACACCGGGGAGCTGTTTTTT.

The J gene is TRBJ2-5, the V gene TRBV5-1, with 16 bases identical to TRBD2. Germline CDR1 is SGHRS and CDR2 is YFSETQ. The CDR3 spans 18 residues. Losses at the gene ends were 4 bases for V and 2 bases for J; bases not matched to a gene: 8. CDR3 coding DNA: TGCGCCAGCAGCCCCGGGACTAGCGGGGGGGCTGAACAAGAGACCCAGTACTTC. This sequence encodes CASSPGTSGGAEQETQYF.

CDR3 in amino acids: CASRAANRDEQFF. The CDR3 DNA reads TGTGCCAGTAGGGCAGCAAACCGGGATGAGCAGTTCTTC. V usage is TRBV19 and J usage is TRBJ2-1; no reliable D call. The CDR3 consists of 13 residues. The ends were cut back, 6 bases at V and 8 bases at J, with 14 bases in the middle. CDR1 and CDR2 (germline): LNHDA, SQIVND (reference sequence).

This clone has only one observation. This chain joins TRBV7-2 and TRBJ2-7, with 13 positions matching TRBD2. CDR3 length: 15 residues. Germline V lookup: CDR1 SGHTA, CDR2 FQGNSA. V dropped 5 bases and J dropped 4; count of bases not matched to a gene: 5. The CDR3 spells CASSRTSGGSYEQYF. CDR3 DNA: TGTGCCAGCAGCCGGACTAGCGGGGGATCATACGAGCAGTACTTC.

The CDR3 nucleotides read TGTGCCAGCAGCTTGGGCCCCGGGAGAGGGGCAGATACGCAGTATTTT. Translation: CASSLGPGRGADTQYF. The chain employs TRBV7-3 and TRBJ2-3, with D perhaps matching TRBD2 (6 bases). The CDR3 runs to 16 residues. Deletions cut 3 bases from V and 4 bases from J, with 17 bases between. Germline-derived CDR1 and CDR2 are SGHTA and FQGTGA.

This clone came up once. The chain uses TRBV11-3 and TRBJ2-7; tentatively, D is TRBD2 (6 bases). Trimming stripped 3 bases from V and 0 bases from J, with 9 bases between. Per germline, CDR1 SGHNT and CDR2 YENEEA. CDR3 length equals 14 residues. CDR3 sequence (DNA): TGTGCCAGCAGCTTCGCGGGGTTCTCCTACGAGCAGTACTTC. Translation: CASSFAGFSYEQYF.

This clone was observed a few times. DNA of the CDR3: TGTGCCAGCAGCTTAGCGGACAGGGTGAGCTCTGGAAACACCATATATTTT. This sequence encodes CASSLADRVSSGNTIYF. The chain is built from TRBV7-9 and TRBJ1-3, with 8 bases fitting TRBD1. Germline values: CDR1 SEHNR, CDR2 FQNEAQ (reference sequence). This CDR3 is 17 amino acids long. V shed 0 bases, J shed 0 bases, and the junction held 4 bases outside the gene matches.

The CDR3 coding sequence is TGTGCCAGCAGCGGTATTGTGGGGGGAGGGAGTCCCGGAGATGAAGCTTTCTTT. Its protein product is CASSGIVGGGSPGDEAFF. V and J are TRBV9 and TRBJ1-1; TRBD1 is a possible D gene (5 bases). CDR3 length equals 18 residues. CDR1 SGDLS and CDR2 YYNGEE come from the germline V gene. Between the trimmed V and J ends, which lost 3 bases and 7 bases, there was a span of 28 bases.

V is TRBV10-3 and J is TRBJ1-1; D perhaps matches TRBD1 (5 bases). Trimming shortened V by 8 bases and J by 3 bases, and 13 bases separated the two germline ends. Germline-derived CDR1 and CDR2 are ENHRY and SYGVKD. The CDR3 is 13 amino acids. The CDR3 DNA reads as TGTGCCATCCGGGTGGGGGGGGACACTGAAGCTTTCTTT. Its translation is CAIRVGGDTEAFF.

This rearrangement joins TRBV4-1 to TRBJ2-1; 12 bases are a match to TRBD2. This CDR3 has 17 residues. The V and J ends lost 2 bases and 6 bases, in that order; junction bases with no gene match: 8. Germline CDR1 reads MGHRA; CDR2 reads YSYEKL. The CDR3 protein is CASSQMTLAGGPNEQFF. The CDR3 DNA reads as TGCGCCAGCAGCCAAATGACACTAGCGGGAGGTCCCAATGAGCAGTTCTTC.